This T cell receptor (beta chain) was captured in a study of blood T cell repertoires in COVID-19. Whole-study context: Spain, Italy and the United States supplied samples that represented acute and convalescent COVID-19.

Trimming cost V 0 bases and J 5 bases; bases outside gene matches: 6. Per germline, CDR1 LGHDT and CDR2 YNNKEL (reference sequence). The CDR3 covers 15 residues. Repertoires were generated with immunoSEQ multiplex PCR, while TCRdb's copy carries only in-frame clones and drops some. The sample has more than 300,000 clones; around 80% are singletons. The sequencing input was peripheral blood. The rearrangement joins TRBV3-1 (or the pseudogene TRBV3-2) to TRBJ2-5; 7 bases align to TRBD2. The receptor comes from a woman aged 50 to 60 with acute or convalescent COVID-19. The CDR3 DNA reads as TGTGCCAGCAGCCAAGATGGGAGGGGATCGGAGACCCAGTACTTC. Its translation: CASSQDGRGSETQYF.